A selection of T cell receptor beta chains follows, all from one sample in a study of blood T cell repertoires in COVID-19. Method: immunoSEQ multiplex PCR; TCRdb's copy keeps in-frame clones and lacks some. The sample carries 80,000 to 95,000 clones, about 85% recorded once. The source material was peripheral blood. The receptors derive from a man at least 80 years old with acute or convalescent COVID-19. CDR3s include the opening cysteine and the closing phenylalanine or tryptophan. The order of the fields is clone size, V gene, D gene, J gene, CDR3 DNA, CDR3 protein. D genes are given only for firm matches. Where a row states a size, it is once, few, many or the class of an expanded clone; other rows omit it.

>NA|TRBV11-2|NA|TRBJ2-1
TGTGCCAGCAGCTTAGGGACAACTGACGACAATGAGCAGTTCTTC
CASSLGTTDDNEQFF
>NA|TRBV11-1|TRBD1|TRBJ2-7
TGTGCCAGCAGCTTGACCGGGACAGGACCTTACGAGCAGTACTTC
CASSLTGTGPYEQYF
>NA|TRBV7-2|NA|TRBJ1-1
TGTGCCAGCAGCTTTCAGGGGATCAACACTGAAGCTTTCTTT
CASSFQGINTEAFF
>NA|TRBV25-1|TRBD1|TRBJ1-6
TGTGCCAGCAGTGAAAGGGGTAGGGGGCCCTATAATTCACCCCTCCACTTT
CASSERGRGPYNSPLHF
>NA|TRBV4-2|NA|TRBJ1-5
TGTGCCAGCAGCAACCGAGGAGGCGCTAGCAATCAGCCCCAGCATTTT
CASSNRGGASNQPQHF
>NA|TRBV24-1|TRBD1|TRBJ1-2
TGTGCCACCAGTGACCGATCACAGGGGGCTTACGGCTACACCTTC
CATSDRSQGAYGYTF
>once|TRBV11-2|NA|TRBJ2-1
TGTGCCAGCAGACGGGACTCTTACAATGAGCAGTTCTTC
CASRRDSYNEQFF
>NA|TRBV3-1/TRBV3-2|NA|TRBJ1-2
TGTGCCAGCAGCCAAGGTGTCACAGGGAACTATGGCTACACCTTC
CASSQGVTGNYGYTF
>NA|TRBV11-3|TRBD2|TRBJ2-2
TGTGCCAGCAGCCCGAGCGGGAGTCGCGGCGGGGAGCTGTTTTTT
CASSPSGSRGGELFF
>NA|TRBV5-1|NA|TRBJ2-3
TGCGCCAGCAGCCCCATGTCGGGGGTCACAGATACGCAGTATTTT
CASSPMSGVTDTQYF
>NA|TRBV5-1|TRBD1|TRBJ2-3
TGCGCCAGTAGCCGGACAGGGACGGATTCGGATACGCAGTATTTT
CASSRTGTDSDTQYF
>NA|TRBV6-5|TRBD2|TRBJ2-3
TGTGCCAGCAGCCCCCTGCGGGGGAGGACAGATACGCAGTATTTT
CASSPLRGRTDTQYF
>NA|TRBV11-3|NA|TRBJ2-3
TGTGCCAGCAGCCAGGGAAGGGGCCCGGGCACAGATACGCAGTATTTT
CASSQGRGPGTDTQYF
>few|TRBV4-1|TRBD1|TRBJ1-4
TGCGCCAGCAGCCAATCCGGGACAGGGTGGGAAAAACTGTTTTTT
CASSQSGTGWEKLFF
>few|TRBV7-2|NA|TRBJ1-2
TGTGCCAGCAGCAAGGACAGCTATGGCTACACCTTC
CASSKDSYGYTF
>NA|TRBV9|TRBD2|TRBJ2-1
TGTGCCAGCAGCGTAGATCCAGCGGGGGGGTACAATGAGCAGTTCTTC
CASSVDPAGGYNEQFF
>NA|TRBV9|NA|TRBJ2-7
TGTGCCAGCAGCGTATGGGACACCCTCGGCGAGCAGTACTTC
CASSVWDTLGEQYF
>NA|TRBV21-1|NA|TRBJ2-7
TGTGCCAGCAGCCCCCCCAGGGAACCCTCCTACGAGCAGTACTTC
CASSPPREPSYEQYF
>few|TRBV11-3|NA|TRBJ2-7
TGTGCCAGCAGCTTAGGGGGAGTCCCTTTTAAGCAGTACTTC
CASSLGGVPFKQYF
>NA|TRBV29-1|NA|TRBJ1-2
TGCAGCGTTGGGCCCGAGGGGACAAATGACGGCTACACCTTC
CSVGPEGTNDGYTF
>few|TRBV6-5|NA|TRBJ1-5
TGTGCCAGCAGTTACCGGACAGTTTCGTTCGGCCAGCCCCAGCATTTT
CASSYRTVSFGQPQHF
>NA|TRBV3-1/TRBV3-2|TRBD2|TRBJ2-5
TGTGCCAGCAGCTACCCGGGACTAGCGGGAGTAGGGGAGACCCAGTACTTC
CASSYPGLAGVGETQYF
>NA|TRBV28|TRBD1|TRBJ1-1
TGTGCCAGCAGTTTTCCCGGGACAGGGAACACTGAAGCTTTCTTT
CASSFPGTGNTEAFF
>NA|TRBV7-3|NA|TRBJ1-1
TGTGCCAGCAGCTCCGTCTACAGGGCTCACGACACTGAAGCTTTCTTT
CASSSVYRAHDTEAFF
>NA|TRBV3-1/TRBV3-2|NA|TRBJ1-5
TGTGCCAGCAGCCAAGAGGGGGCATGGAATCAGCCCCAGCATTTT
CASSQEGAWNQPQHF
>NA|TRBV13|NA|TRBJ2-2
TGTGCCAGCCAGTGGCGGACAGACACCGGGGAGCTGTTTTTT
CASQWRTDTGELFF
>NA|TRBV5-4|NA|TRBJ1-2
TGTGCCAGCAGCTTGAACCAGGGCACTAACTATGGCTACACCTTC
CASSLNQGTNYGYTF
>NA|TRBV7-6|NA|TRBJ1-1
TGTGCCAGCTCCAGGGAAACAGTGACTGAAGCTTTCTTT
CASSRETVTEAFF
>NA|TRBV11-2|NA|TRBJ1-6
TGTGCCAGCAGCCCAGGTCCCCAGCAGGGGTCCCATAATTCACCCCTCCACTTT
CASSPGPQQGSHNSPLHF
>NA|TRBV5-1|NA|TRBJ2-7
TGCGCCAGCAGCTTGGATGCAGTTTCCTACGAGCAGTACTTC
CASSLDAVSYEQYF
>NA|TRBV7-9|TRBD2|TRBJ2-3
TGTGCCAGCAGCTCCCCACTAGCGGGAGGGAGCACAGATACGCAGTATTTT
CASSSPLAGGSTDTQYF
>NA|TRBV7-9|TRBD1|TRBJ2-5
TGTGCCAGCAGCCCAAATGACAGGGGGCGCCGAAAGACCCAGTACTTC
CASSPNDRGRRKTQYF
>NA|TRBV24-1|TRBD1|TRBJ2-3
TGTGCCACCAGTGATCGGACAGGGAAGGTTTTGGATACGCAGTATTTT
CATSDRTGKVLDTQYF
>NA|TRBV24-1|NA|TRBJ2-1
TGTGCCACCAGTGATTGGGGCGGTGCAAATGAGCAGTTCTTC
CATSDWGGANEQFF
>NA|TRBV29-1|NA|TRBJ1-1
TGCAGCGTTGAACCACAGGGTTTAGTAAATGAAGCTTTCTTT
CSVEPQGLVNEAFF
>NA|TRBV20-1|TRBD2|TRBJ2-3
TGCAGTGCTAGTGGACTAGCGGGAGGGCTTAGCACAGATACGCAGTATTTT
CSASGLAGGLSTDTQYF
>few|TRBV5-5|NA|TRBJ1-3
TGTGCCAGCAGCTTAGGACAGCCTGGAAACACCATATATTTT
CASSLGQPGNTIYF
>NA|TRBV7-2|NA|TRBJ1-3
TGTGCCAGCAGATCGACAGTTTCTGGAAACACCATATATTTT
CASRSTVSGNTIYF
>NA|TRBV10-3|NA|TRBJ1-4
TGTGCCATCAGTGACGCAGGTGAAAAACTGTTTTTT
CAISDAGEKLFF
>NA|TRBV6-5|NA|TRBJ1-5
TGTGCCAGCAGTTACCAGGGGTTAAGACAGCCCCAGCATTTT
CASSYQGLRQPQHF
>NA|TRBV4-2|NA|TRBJ1-2
TGTGCCAGCAGCCAAGAGCAGGGTTCACACTATGGCTACACCTTC
CASSQEQGSHYGYTF
>NA|TRBV28|TRBD1|TRBJ2-1
TGTGCCAGCAGACGAGGACAGGGGGCCCGGGAGCAGTTCTTC
CASRRGQGAREQFF
>NA|TRBV28|NA|TRBJ1-5
TGTGCCAGCACCACCGGGGGTGGATATCAGCCCCAGCATTTT
CASTTGGGYQPQHF
>once|TRBV5-4|NA|TRBJ2-1
TGTGCCAGCAGCCCTTACGCAGGCAACAATGAGCAGTTCTTC
CASSPYAGNNEQFF
>NA|TRBV5-1|TRBD2|TRBJ2-1
TGCGCCAGCAGCTTGGCCCCTAGCGGGAGGGCCACCGGGCAGTTCTTC
CASSLAPSGRATGQFF
>NA|TRBV7-7|TRBD1|TRBJ2-2
TGTGCTAGCAGCCCCCCCGGACAGGGGACCGGGGAGCTGTTTTTT
CASSPPGQGTGELFF
>NA|TRBV5-6|NA|TRBJ2-5
TGTGCCAGCAGCCCCGACTACTGGCGACCACGCCAAGAGACCCAGTACTTC
CASSPDYWRPRQETQYF
>few|TRBV20-1|TRBD1|TRBJ1-2
TGCAGTGCTAGTATGGACAGGAACAACTATGGCTACACCTTC
CSASMDRNNYGYTF
>NA|TRBV5-1|TRBD1|TRBJ2-7
TGCGCCAGCAGCTGGGGACAGGGCCCCTACGAGCAGTACTTC
CASSWGQGPYEQYF